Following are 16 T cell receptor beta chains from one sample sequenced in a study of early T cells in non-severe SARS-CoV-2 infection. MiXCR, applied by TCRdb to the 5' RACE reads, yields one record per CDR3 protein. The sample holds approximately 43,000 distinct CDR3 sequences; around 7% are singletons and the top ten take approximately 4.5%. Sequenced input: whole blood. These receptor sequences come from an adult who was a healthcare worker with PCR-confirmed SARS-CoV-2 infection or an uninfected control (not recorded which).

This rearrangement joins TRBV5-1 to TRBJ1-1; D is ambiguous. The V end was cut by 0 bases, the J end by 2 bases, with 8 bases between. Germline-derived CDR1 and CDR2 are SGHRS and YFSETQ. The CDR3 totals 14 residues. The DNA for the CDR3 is TGCGCCAGCAGCTTGGCACCGGCAAACACTGAAGCTTTCTTT. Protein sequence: CASSLAPANTEAFF.

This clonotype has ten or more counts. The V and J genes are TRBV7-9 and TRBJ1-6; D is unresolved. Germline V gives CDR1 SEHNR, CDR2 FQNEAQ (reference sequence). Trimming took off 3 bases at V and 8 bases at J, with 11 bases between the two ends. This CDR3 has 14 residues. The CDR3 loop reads CASSLTDGDSPLHF. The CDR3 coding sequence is TGTGCCAGCAGCTTGACGGACGGTGATTCACCCCTCCACTTT.

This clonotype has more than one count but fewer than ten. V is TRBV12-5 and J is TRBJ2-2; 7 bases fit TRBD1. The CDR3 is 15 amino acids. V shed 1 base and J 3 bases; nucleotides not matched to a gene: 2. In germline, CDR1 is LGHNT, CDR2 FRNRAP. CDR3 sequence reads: CASGLGQGYTGELFF. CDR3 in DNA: TGTGCTAGTGGTTTGGGACAGGGTTACACCGGGGAGCTGTTTTTT.

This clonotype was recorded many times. The CDR3 sequence: CASSSQIGGEQFF. The CDR3, as DNA: TGCGCCAGCAGCTCTCAGATTGGGGGTGAGCAGTTCTTC. The chain uses TRBV10-2 and TRBJ2-1; D is perhaps TRBD1 or TRBD2 (5 bases each). This CDR3 is 13 amino acids long. CDR1 is WSHSY and CDR2 is SAAADI in the germline V gene. Trimming pared 6 bases from V and 9 bases from J, leaving 15 bases between.

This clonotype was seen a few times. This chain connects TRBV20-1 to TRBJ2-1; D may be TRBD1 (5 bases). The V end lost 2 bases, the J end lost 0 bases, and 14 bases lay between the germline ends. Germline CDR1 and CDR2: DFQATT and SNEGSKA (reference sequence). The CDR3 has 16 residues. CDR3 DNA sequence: TGCAGTGCTAGATCACTCGACAGAGCCTCCTACAATGAGCAGTTCTTC. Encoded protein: CSARSLDRASYNEQFF.

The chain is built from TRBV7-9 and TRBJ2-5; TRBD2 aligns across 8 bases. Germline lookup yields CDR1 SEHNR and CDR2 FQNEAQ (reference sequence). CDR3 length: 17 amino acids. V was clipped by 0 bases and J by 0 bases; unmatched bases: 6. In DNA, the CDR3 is TGTGCCAGCAGCTTAGCCCAACTAGCGGTTTACCAAGAGACCCAGTACTTC. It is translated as CASSLAQLAVYQETQYF.

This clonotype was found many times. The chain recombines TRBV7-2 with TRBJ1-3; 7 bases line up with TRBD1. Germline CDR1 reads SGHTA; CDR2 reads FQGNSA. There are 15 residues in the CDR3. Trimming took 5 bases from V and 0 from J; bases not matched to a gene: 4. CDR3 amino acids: CASSVGTASGNTIYF. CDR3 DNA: TGTGCCAGCAGCGTCGGGACAGCCTCTGGAAACACCATATATTTT.

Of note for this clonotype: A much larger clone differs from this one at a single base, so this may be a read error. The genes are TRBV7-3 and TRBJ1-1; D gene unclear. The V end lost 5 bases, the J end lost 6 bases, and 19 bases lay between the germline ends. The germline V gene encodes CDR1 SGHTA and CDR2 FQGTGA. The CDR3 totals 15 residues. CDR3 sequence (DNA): TGTGCCAGCAGCCCAGACACGGTCGTGTGGGCTGAAGCTTTCTTT. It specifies CASSPDTVVWAEAFF.

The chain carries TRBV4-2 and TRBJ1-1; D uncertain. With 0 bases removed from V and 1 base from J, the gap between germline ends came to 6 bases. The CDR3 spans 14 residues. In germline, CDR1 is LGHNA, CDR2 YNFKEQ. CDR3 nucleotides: TGTGCCAGCAGCCAAGATGGGAGGAACACTGAAGCTTTCTTT. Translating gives CASSQDGRNTEAFF.

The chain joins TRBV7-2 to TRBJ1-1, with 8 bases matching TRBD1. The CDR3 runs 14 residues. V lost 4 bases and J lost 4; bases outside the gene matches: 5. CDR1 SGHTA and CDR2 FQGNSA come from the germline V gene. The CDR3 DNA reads TGTGCCAGCAGCTCACGACAGGGGACCACTGAAGCTTTCTTT. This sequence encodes CASSSRQGTTEAFF. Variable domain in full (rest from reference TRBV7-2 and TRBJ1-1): GAGVSQSPSNKVTEKGKDVELRCDPISGHTALYWYRQSLGQGLEFLIYFQGNSAPDKSGLPSDRFSAERTGGSVSTLTIQRTQQEDSAVYLCASSSRQGTTEAFFGQGTRLTVV.

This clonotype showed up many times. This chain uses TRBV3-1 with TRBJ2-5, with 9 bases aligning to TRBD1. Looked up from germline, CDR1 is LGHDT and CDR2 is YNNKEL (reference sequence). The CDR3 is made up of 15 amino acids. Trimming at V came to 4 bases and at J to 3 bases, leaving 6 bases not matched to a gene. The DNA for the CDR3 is TGTGCCAGCAGCCTAGCTACAGGGGGCGAAGAGACCCAGTACTTC. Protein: CASSLATGGEETQYF.

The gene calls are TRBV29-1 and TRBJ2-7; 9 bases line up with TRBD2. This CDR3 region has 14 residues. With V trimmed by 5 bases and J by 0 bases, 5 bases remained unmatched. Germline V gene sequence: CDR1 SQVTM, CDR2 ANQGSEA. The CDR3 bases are TGCAGCGTTTCCCTAGCGGGGTACTCCTACGAGCAGTACTTC. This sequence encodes CSVSLAGYSYEQYF.

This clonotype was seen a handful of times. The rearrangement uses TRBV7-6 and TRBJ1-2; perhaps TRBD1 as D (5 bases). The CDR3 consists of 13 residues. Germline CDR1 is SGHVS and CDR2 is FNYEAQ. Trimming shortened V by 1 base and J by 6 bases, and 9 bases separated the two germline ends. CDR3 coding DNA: TGTGCCAGCAGCTTAGTAGCGGGGGATGGCTACACCTTC. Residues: CASSLVAGDGYTF.

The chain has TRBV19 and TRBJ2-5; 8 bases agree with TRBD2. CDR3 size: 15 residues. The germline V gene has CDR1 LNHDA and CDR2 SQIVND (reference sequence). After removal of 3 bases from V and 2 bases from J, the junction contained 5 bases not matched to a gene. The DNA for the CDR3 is TGTGCCAGTAGTATCGGGGGACTAGAGCAAGAGACCCAGTACTTC. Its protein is CASSIGGLEQETQYF.

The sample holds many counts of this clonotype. The CDR3 bases are TGTGCCAGCACGGTCCTTAGGGCATCCGGGGAGCTGTTTTTT. Its translation: CASTVLRASGELFF. The V call is TRBV2, the J call TRBJ2-2; no clear D. The V gene lost 7 bases and the J gene lost 6 bases, with 15 bases spanning the gap. The CDR3 runs to 14 residues. Germline V gene sequence: CDR1 SNHLY, CDR2 FYNNEI.

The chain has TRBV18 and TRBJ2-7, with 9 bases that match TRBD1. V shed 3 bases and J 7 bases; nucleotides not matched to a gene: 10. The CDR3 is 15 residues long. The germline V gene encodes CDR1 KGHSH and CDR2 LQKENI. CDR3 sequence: CASSPISQGAGEQYF. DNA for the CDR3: TGTGCCAGCTCACCGATATCACAGGGGGCGGGGGAGCAGTACTTC.